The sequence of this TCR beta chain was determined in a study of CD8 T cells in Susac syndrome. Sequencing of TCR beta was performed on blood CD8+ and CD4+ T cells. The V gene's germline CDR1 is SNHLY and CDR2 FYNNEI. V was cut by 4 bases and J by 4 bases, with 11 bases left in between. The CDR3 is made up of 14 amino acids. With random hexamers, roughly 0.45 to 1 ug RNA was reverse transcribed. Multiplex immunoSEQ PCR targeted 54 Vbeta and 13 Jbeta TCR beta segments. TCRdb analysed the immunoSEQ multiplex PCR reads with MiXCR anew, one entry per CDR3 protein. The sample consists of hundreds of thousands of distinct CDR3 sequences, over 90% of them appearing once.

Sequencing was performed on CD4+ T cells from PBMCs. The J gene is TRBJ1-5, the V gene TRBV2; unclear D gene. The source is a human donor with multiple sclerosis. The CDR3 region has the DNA TGTGCCAGCAGTGGAAGTCGAGGGAATCAGCCCCAGCATTTT. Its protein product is CASSGSRGNQPQHF.